This section outlines one TCR beta chain sequence together with its context. TCRdb keeps only in-frame clones here, not all; method: immunoSEQ multiplex PCR. This sample has about 240,000 clones; about 89% occur once, and the top ten carry approximately 4.1%. These data originate in a study of blood T cell repertoires in COVID-19. V trimming: 2 bases; J trimming: 5 bases; junction bases outside the gene matches: 3. CDR1 SEHNR and CDR2 FQNEAQ come from the germline V gene (reference sequence). This CDR3 region has 13 residues. Self-reported history from a screening survey and questionnaire set each donor's cohort. Recovery among Cohort 3 donors was established by two negative PCRs, clearance, or symptom resolution.

The sequence was obtained from a woman aged 25 to 39 who had recovered from COVID-19. The V call is TRBV7-9, the J call TRBJ2-7; 7 bases fit TRBD2. Sequenced: PBMCs or T cells enriched from blood (not recorded which). CDR3 protein: CASSLRAGDEQYF. The CDR3 bases are TGTGCCAGCAGCTTACGGGCGGGGGACGAGCAGTACTTC.